This T cell receptor (beta chain) is from a study of blood T cell repertoires in COVID-19. For the study at large: Specimens from acute and convalescent COVID-19 originated in the United States, Italy and Spain. PBMCs, B-cell-depleted T cells, or T cells were the source of the cDNA or gDNA that made up the material.

Authors' data handling: Amplification with reference gene primers provided the estimates of nucleated cell counts. Data came from immunoSEQ multiplex PCR; TCRdb stores just in-frame clones and leaves some out. V and J calls plus clone size are reproduced from that table; the DNA served to infer D and trimming. The sample lists about 210,000 clones, roughly 81% occurring once. The CDR3 has 16 residues. V shed 5 bases, J shed 9 bases, and the junction held 15 bases outside the gene matches. Germline V gives CDR1 SGHTA, CDR2 FQGNSA. This TCR derives from a woman aged 50 to 60 with active or convalescent COVID-19. This chain links TRBV7-2 with TRBJ2-1; 8 positions agree with TRBD2. The sequencing sample was made of peripheral blood. The CDR3 loop is CASSRGRGARFGEQFF. The CDR3 DNA follows: TGTGCCAGCAGCCGGGGGCGGGGGGCGAGGTTCGGTGAGCAGTTCTTC.